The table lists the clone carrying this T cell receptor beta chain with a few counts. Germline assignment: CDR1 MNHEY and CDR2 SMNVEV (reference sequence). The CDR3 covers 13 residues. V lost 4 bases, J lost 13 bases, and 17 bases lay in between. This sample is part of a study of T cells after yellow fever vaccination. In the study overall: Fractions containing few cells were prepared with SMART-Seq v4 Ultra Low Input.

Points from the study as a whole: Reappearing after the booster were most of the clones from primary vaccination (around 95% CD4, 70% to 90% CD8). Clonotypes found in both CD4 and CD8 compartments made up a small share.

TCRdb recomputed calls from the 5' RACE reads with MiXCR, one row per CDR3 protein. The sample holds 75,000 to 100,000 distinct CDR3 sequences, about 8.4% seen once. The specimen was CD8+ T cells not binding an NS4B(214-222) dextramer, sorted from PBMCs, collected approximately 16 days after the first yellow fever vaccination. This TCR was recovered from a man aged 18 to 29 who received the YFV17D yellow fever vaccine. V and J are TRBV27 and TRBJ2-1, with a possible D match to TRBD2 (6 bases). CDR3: CASSWGEGVVQFF. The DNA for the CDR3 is TGTGCCAGCAGTTGGGGGGAAGGGGTGGTACAGTTCTTC.